This TCR beta chain was identified during a study of beta chain features in type 1 diabetes. General study findings and limits: Across all four CD4+ subsets, people with type 1 diabetes showed modestly shorter TCRB CDR3s. These data did not resolve whether HLA type affects TCRB rearrangement.

Blood was drawn once from each donor into heparinised tubes. The draws averaged about 110 mL. As every portion of the isolated RNA was reverse transcribed, the sequencing read expressed TCRB transcripts. Data came from immunoSEQ multiplex PCR; TCRdb stores just in-frame clones and leaves some out. The repertoire holds under 350,000 clones, with approximately 25% as singletons. There are 18 residues in the CDR3. Germline values: CDR1 SGDLS, CDR2 YYNGEE. Trimming cost V 2 bases and J 0 bases; bases outside gene matches: 6. In this sample, this clone turned up a few times. Antigen specificity is unknown. V is TRBV9 and J is TRBJ2-6, with TRBD2 matching over 9 bases. This sequence originates from a woman in her twenties or thirties with type 1 diabetes. Sequencing used naive CD4+ T cells from blood. The CDR3, as DNA: TGTGCCAGCAGCGTGACTAGCGGAGCAAGCTCTGGGGCCAACGTCCTGACTTTC. It yields the protein CASSVTSGASSGANVLTF.